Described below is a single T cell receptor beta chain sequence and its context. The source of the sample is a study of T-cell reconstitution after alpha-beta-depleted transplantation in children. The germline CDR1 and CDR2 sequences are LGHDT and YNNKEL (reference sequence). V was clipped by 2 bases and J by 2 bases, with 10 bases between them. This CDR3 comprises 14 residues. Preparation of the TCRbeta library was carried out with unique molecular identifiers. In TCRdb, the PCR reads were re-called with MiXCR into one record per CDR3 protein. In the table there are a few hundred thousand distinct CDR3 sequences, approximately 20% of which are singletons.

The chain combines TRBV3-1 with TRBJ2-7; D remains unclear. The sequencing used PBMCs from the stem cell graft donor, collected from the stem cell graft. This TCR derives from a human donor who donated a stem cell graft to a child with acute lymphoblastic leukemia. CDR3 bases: TGTGCCAGCAGCCAAAGGACCGATACCTACGAGCAGTACTTC. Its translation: CASSQRTDTYEQYF.